This passage covers 20 T cell receptor beta chains from one sample sequenced in a study of blood T cells in healthy people across ages. Sample-barcoded 5' priming and a J-beta primer mix drove a second PCR of 7 to 11 cycles. Each CDR3 protein gets one entry after TCRdb re-called the 5' RACE reads with MiXCR. The table shows hundreds of thousands of distinct CDR3 sequences, with around a quarter occurring only once. The sample was also reused in another study, on T cells of mothers and their children.

Material: blood. These receptors all come from a boy aged 10-17 years in good health.

The chain couples TRBV5-1 to TRBJ1-2; D is uncertain. V lost 0 bases, J lost 0 bases, and 9 bases lay in between. Germline CDR1 and CDR2: SGHRS and YFSETQ. There are 15 residues in the CDR3. The CDR3 spells CASSLAVSPNYGYTF. The CDR3 DNA sequence: TGCGCCAGCAGCTTGGCCGTCAGCCCTAACTATGGCTACACCTTC.

This clonotype was counted a single time. CDR3 nucleotide sequence: TGTGCCAGCAGCAAGCTTTTTCCCTCGGGGGCGGAATACGGGGAGCTGTTTTTT. Amino acid sequence: CASSKLFPSGAEYGELFF. The rearrangement uses TRBV21-1 and TRBJ2-2; the table names TRBD1, a call not compared with the DNA. TRBV21-1 is a listed pseudogene. The CDR3 is 18 residues long.

The chain employs TRBV2 and TRBJ2-6, with 14 bases fitting TRBD2. V was clipped by 5 bases and J by 2 bases; unmatched bases: 5. Germline assignment: CDR1 SNHLY and CDR2 FYNNEI. This CDR3 is 18 amino acids long. This CDR3 reads CASSPQGLAGAGANVLTF. As DNA, the CDR3 is TGTGCCAGCAGTCCCCAGGGACTAGCGGGAGCTGGGGCCAACGTCCTGACTTTC.

This clonotype was seen only once. Relative to the germline gene, one junction end is altered; a read error may explain this. The chain combines TRBV6-2 or TRBV6-3 with TRBJ2-3, with 7 bases fitting TRBD2. CDR1 is MNHEY and CDR2 is SVGEGT in the germline V gene. There are 14 residues in the CDR3. CDR3 loop: CTSSSSGETDTQYF. The CDR3 coding sequence is TGTACCAGCAGTTCAAGCGGGGAAACAGATACGCAGTATTTT.

This clonotype was counted ten times or more. The rearrangement joins TRBV12-3 or TRBV12-4 to TRBJ2-5; a possible D gene is TRBD1 (6 bases). There are 15 residues in the CDR3. V was shortened by 5 bases and J by 3 bases, with 16 bases between the two germline ends. This chain's CDR3 is CASSGGRGSKETQYF. The CDR3 DNA follows: TGTGCCAGCAGTGGGGGCCGGGGTAGCAAAGAGACCCAGTACTTC.

DNA of the CDR3: TGTGCCAGCAGAAACAGGGCGGGGGATGAAAAACTGTTTTTT. The encoded protein is CASRNRAGDEKLFF. The chain carries TRBV6-5 and TRBJ1-4; D might be TRBD1 (6 bases). Germline values: CDR1 MNHEY, CDR2 SVGAGI. Trimming cost V 6 bases and J 6 bases, with 14 bases left between them. The CDR3 is 14 amino acids.

This clonotype has more than one count but fewer than ten. The chain couples TRBV5-1 to TRBJ1-1; D possibly corresponds to TRBD1 (5 bases). The CDR3 extends over 13 amino acids. V was shortened by 4 bases and J by 6 bases, with 13 bases between the two germline ends. Germline CDR1 is SGHRS and CDR2 is YFSETQ. This CDR3 is CASSLAGGSEAFF. CDR3 coding DNA: TGCGCCAGCAGCCTAGCGGGGGGGTCTGAAGCTTTCTTT.

This clonotype was counted between two and nine times. This sequence joins TRBV6-5 and TRBJ2-6; D uncertain. The CDR3 contains 16 residues. Germline loops: CDR1 MNHEY, CDR2 SVGAGI. The ends were cut back, 5 bases at V and 0 bases at J, with 11 bases in the middle. The CDR3 loop reads CASSPPSDSGANVLTF. The CDR3 DNA is TGTGCCAGCAGTCCACCATCAGACTCTGGGGCCAACGTCCTGACTTTC.

The CDR3 DNA is TGCAGCGTTGGCGGGGGGGATCGAGAGACCCAGTACTTC. Its translation: CSVGGGDRETQYF. The V and J genes are TRBV29-1 and TRBJ2-5; 9 positions agree with TRBD2. The CDR3 is 13 amino acids. J was trimmed by 4 bases and V by 4 bases; bases with no gene match: 4. Germline V gene sequence: CDR1 SQVTM, CDR2 ANQGSEA.

J is TRBJ1-3 and V is TRBV6-5; D is unresolved. V lost 2 bases and J lost 0, with 8 bases in between. The CDR3 runs 15 residues. CDR1 and CDR2 from the germline V gene are MNHEY and SVGAGI. The CDR3 loop reads CASSYDGTSGNTIYF. In DNA, the CDR3 is TGTGCCAGCAGTTACGACGGAACCTCTGGAAACACCATATATTTT.

V and J are TRBV29-1 and TRBJ2-1; D is perhaps TRBD1 or TRBD2 (6 bases each). The germline V and J ends were trimmed by 8 bases and 8 bases, with 19 bases remaining between them. Germline assignment: CDR1 SQVTM and CDR2 ANQGSEA. This CDR3 is 13 amino acids long. CDR3 amino acids: CSSGRGKGDEQFF. Written as DNA, the CDR3 is TGCAGCTCCGGGCGGGGTAAGGGGGATGAGCAGTTCTTC.

The chain has TRBV7-2 and TRBJ1-3; D call uncertain. The V end lost 1 base, the J end lost 7 bases, and 8 bases lay between the germline ends. Germline CDR1 SGHTA, CDR2 FQGNSA. The CDR3 consists of 13 residues. CDR3: CASSLVVENTIYF. In nucleotides, the CDR3 is TGTGCCAGCAGCTTAGTTGTGGAGAACACCATATATTTT.

The chain has TRBV7-2 and TRBJ2-1; D ambiguous. The CDR3 has 14 amino acids. CDR1 and CDR2 (germline): SGHTA, FQGNSA. V was cut by 5 bases and J by 8 bases, with 16 bases left in between. The CDR3 sequence is CASSPLLPGDEQFF. DNA of the CDR3: TGTGCCAGCAGCCCTTTGCTACCGGGCGATGAGCAGTTCTTC. The full variable domain, with the rest looked up from reference TRBV7-2 and TRBJ2-1, is GAGVSQSPSNKVTEKGKDVELRCDPISGHTALYWYRQSLGQGLEFLIYFQGNSAPDKSGLPSDRFSAERTGGSVSTLTIQRTQQEDSAVYLCASSPLLPGDEQFFGPGTRLTVL.

This clonotype was counted a few times. The rearrangement links TRBV12-3 or TRBV12-4 to TRBJ2-7; 9 nucleotides align to TRBD1. The trim removed 6 bases at V and 5 bases at J, leaving 11 bases unmatched. The CDR3 has 15 amino acids. The chain's CDR3 is CASSPGDRGVHEQYF. Written as DNA, the CDR3 is TGTGCCAGCAGCCCGGGCGACAGGGGGGTCCACGAGCAGTACTTC.

This clonotype was picked up a small number of times. The chain is built from TRBV2 and TRBJ2-1; D is unresolved. Per germline, CDR1 SNHLY and CDR2 FYNNEI. The CDR3 has 17 residues. V lost 2 bases and J 1 base, leaving 15 bases between the germline ends. The CDR3 DNA is TGTGCCAGCAGTGAATTGCAGAGCCAACAGTCCTACAATGAGCAGTTCTTC. Its protein product is CASSELQSQQSYNEQFF. The variable domain in full, with the rest retrieved from reference TRBV2 and TRBJ2-1, is EPEVTQTPSHQVTQMGQEVILRCVPISNHLYFYWYRQILGQKVEFLVSFYNNEISEKSEIFDDQFSVERPDGSNFTLKIRSTKLEDSAMYFCASSELQSQQSYNEQFFGPGTRLTVL.

This clonotype was detected only a few times. The chain is built from TRBV29-1 and TRBJ2-5; a possible D gene is TRBD2 (5 bases). Germline-derived CDR1 and CDR2 are SQVTM and ANQGSEA. CDR3 length: 17 residues. Trimming stripped 0 bases from V and 1 base from J, with 18 bases between. This CDR3 reads CSVEDLRRAEPQETQYF. The CDR3, as DNA: TGCAGCGTTGAAGATCTTCGGCGAGCGGAGCCCCAAGAGACCCAGTACTTC. Supplemented by reference TRBV29-1 and TRBJ2-5, the full variable domain reads SAVISQKPSRDICQRGTSLTIQCQVDSQVTMMFWYRQQPGQSLTLIATANQGSEATYESGFVIDKFPISRPNLTFSTLTVSNMSPEDSSIYLCSVEDLRRAEPQETQYFGPGTRLLVL.

The chain combines TRBV20-1 with TRBJ2-2, with 15 bases fitting TRBD2. Looked up from germline, CDR1 is DFQATT and CDR2 is SNEGSKA (reference sequence). The CDR3 length is 14 residues. Losses at the gene ends were 6 bases for V and 6 bases for J; bases not matched to a gene: 2. DNA for the CDR3: TGCAGTGCAAGGACTAGCGGGGGGGCCGGGGAGCTGTTTTTT. Translated: CSARTSGGAGELFF.

The V and J genes are TRBV12-3 or TRBV12-4 and TRBJ2-1, with 9 bases fitting TRBD1. V shed 4 bases, J shed 7 bases, and the junction held 8 bases outside the gene matches. This CDR3 is built from 15 residues. CDR3 region: CASSSGQGRVNEQFF. The DNA for the CDR3 is TGTGCCAGCAGTTCCGGACAGGGGCGGGTTAATGAGCAGTTCTTC.

A few counts support this clonotype. The rearrangement joins TRBV27 to TRBJ2-1; 8 positions agree with TRBD2. CDR1 MNHEY and CDR2 SMNVEV come from the germline V gene (reference sequence). With V trimmed by 10 bases and J by 3 bases, 5 bases remained unmatched. CDR3 size: 13 residues. The DNA for the CDR3 is TGTGCCACCACCGGGACTAGCTACAATGAGCAGTTCTTC. Translation: CATTGTSYNEQFF.

The rearrangement joins TRBV7-9 to TRBJ2-1; D is possibly TRBD1 (5 bases). This CDR3 region has 15 residues. Trimming stripped 5 bases from V and 1 base from J, with 12 bases between. Germline CDR1 reads SEHNR; CDR2 reads FQNEAQ (reference sequence). The chain's CDR3 is CASSPWQGSYNEQFF. The CDR3 DNA follows: TGTGCCAGCAGCCCCTGGCAGGGTTCCTACAATGAGCAGTTCTTC.